This T cell receptor (beta chain) was retrieved from a study of T-cell reconstitution after alpha-beta-depleted transplantation in children (dated by TCRdb to the mid-2010s). About the study as a whole: The study quantitatively tracked T-cell immune reconstitution after TCRalphabeta/CD19-depleted allogeneic hematopoietic cell transplantation in children using TCR repertoire profiling. The investigation overall reported the following: Over subsequent months, a decline in hyperexpanded clone frequencies was noted, and after one year, T-cell counts and TCRbeta diversity were mostly ascribed to newly produced T cells. In some patients, high TCRbeta diversity at day 60 was attributed to recipient T cells and intrathymic progenitors that had survived conditioning. Apparently early alphabetaT-cell count recovery about two months after transplant reportedly relied on only several hundred rapidly expanded clones derived from non-depleted graft cells.

This clonotype came up a few times. This receptor's antigen is unknown. No much larger clone exists at a distance of one base, and base qualities are not known. The CDR3 runs 15 residues from the cysteine to the phenylalanine. Solely the CDR3 DNA is kept, with 45 bases framed from the first base. The junction carries 15 bases between V and J, which are trimmed by 4 bases and 4 bases respectively. The library was prepared using PCR. Sequencer: Illumina HiSeq 2500. To normalize quantification of the TCRbeta repertoire, the TCR libraries were built with molecular barcoding that relied on unique molecular identifiers. TCRdb reanalyzed the raw reads on its own, using fastp at Q25 for trimming and MiXCR for clone calling, and kept in-frame beta chains. Identical CDR3 protein sequences are pooled into one entry, listed with their most common genes and DNA. The sample table holds 250,000 to 300,000 distinct CDR3 sequences, of which around 10% were seen once. The ten largest clones take up less than 9% of the sample.

This sample's treatment or condition label indicates: allogeneic hematopoietic cell transplantation with graft depleted of TCRalphabeta T cells and CD19 B cells. The transplant recipients were children given TCRalphabeta/CD19-depleted allogeneic hematopoietic cell grafts. Recombination joined TRBV12-3 or TRBV12-4 with TRBJ2-3; no D gene is confidently identified. The starting material was PBMCs, obtained before TCRalphabeta/CD19-depleted stem cell transplant. The TCR was taken from a boy in the first two years of life with acute myeloid leukemia, due to receive a stem cell transplant. The encoded CDR3 is CASSSDEPMADTQYF. DNA sequence: TGTGCCAGCAGTTCCGATGAGCCGATGGCAGATACGCAGTATTTT.